Presented here are 22 T cell receptor beta chains from one specimen sequenced in a study of T cell repertoires in cytomegalovirus infection. The antigens of these receptors remain unknown. A single record per CDR3 protein comes from TCRdb applying MiXCR to the reads. The data show about a million distinct CDR3 sequences, roughly 30% seen once. The sequences come from cultured CD8+ T cells from PBMCs, collected from culture after CMV antigen stimulation. Receptors originate from a human donor in good health (CMV status not recorded). Some clones in this sample may be carry-over from other donors' samples.

A note on this clonotype: The junction does not match germline at one end; this may be a read error. The chain joins TRBV28 to TRBJ2-1; D gene uncertain. The germline V gene encodes CDR1 MDHEN and CDR2 SYDVKM. This CDR3 is built from 14 residues. The CDR3 DNA is TGTGTCAGCAGCAGTTCCGACTCCTACAATGAGCAGTTCTTC. It translates to CVSSSSDSYNEQFF.

This clonotype was observed a few times. The chain links TRBV7-9 to TRBJ1-2; 7 nucleotides align to TRBD1. The J segment lost 4 bases and the V segment lost 10 bases, leaving 15 bases of the junction unmatched. The CDR3 loop spans 15 amino acids. Germline CDR1 and CDR2: SEHNR and FQNEAQ (reference sequence). The CDR3 sequence is CATTNTKTGSYGYTF. The CDR3, as DNA: TGTGCCACCACAAACACTAAGACAGGGAGCTATGGCTACACCTTC.

This clonotype was found a few times. The chain is built from TRBV6-2 or TRBV6-3 and TRBJ2-7; 11 nucleotides match TRBD2. The CDR3 covers 17 residues. Trimming cost V 5 bases and J 0 bases; bases outside gene matches: 9. The germline V gene has CDR1 MNHEY and CDR2 SVGEGT. The CDR3 is CASSASGGLAVSYEQYV. CDR3 bases: TGTGCCAGCAGTGCCTCCGGGGGACTAGCGGTCTCCTACGAGCAGTACGTC.

This clonotype has only a few counts. The chain is built from TRBV20-1 and TRBJ1-1; D perhaps matches TRBD1 (6 bases). CDR3 length: 14 amino acids. The germline V and J ends were trimmed by 3 bases and 5 bases, with 16 bases remaining between them. Germline CDR1 DFQATT, CDR2 SNEGSKA (reference sequence). The CDR3 DNA reads TGCAGTGCTAGGGACCACGGGGGGCAGACTGAAGCTTTCTTT. It translates to CSARDHGGQTEAFF.

This clonotype was picked up many times. V and J are TRBV7-9 and TRBJ1-6; TRBD1 might be the D (6 bases). Trimming cost V 2 bases and J 9 bases, with 14 bases left between them. CDR1 and CDR2 (germline): SEHNR, FQNEAQ (reference sequence). The CDR3 extends over 15 amino acids. This CDR3 reads CASSLPTGPGSPLHF. DNA of the CDR3: TGTGCCAGCAGCTTACCGACAGGTCCTGGTTCACCCCTCCACTTT.

This clonotype was detected many times. The V gene is TRBV19, the J gene TRBJ1-1; D perhaps matches TRBD1 (6 bases). CDR1 and CDR2 (germline): LNHDA, SQIVND (reference sequence). The CDR3 extends over 13 amino acids. Trimming stripped 5 bases from V and 6 bases from J, with 13 bases between. CDR3 in amino acids: CASSEGVNPEAFF. As DNA, the CDR3 is TGTGCCAGTAGTGAGGGGGTAAACCCTGAAGCTTTCTTT. The entire variable domain, with the rest obtained from reference TRBV19 and TRBJ1-1, is as follows: DGGITQSPKYLFRKEGQNVTLSCEQNLNHDAMYWYRQDPGQGLRLIYYSQIVNDFQKGDIAEGYSVSREKKESFPLTVTSAQKNPTAFYLCASSEGVNPEAFFGQGTRLTVV.

V gene TRBV7-9 combines with J gene TRBJ2-1, with D possibly matching TRBD2 (5 bases). CDR1 and CDR2 from the germline V gene are SEHNR and FQNEAQ (reference sequence). The V and J ends lost 1 base and 7 bases respectively, with 8 bases between them. The CDR3 has 13 amino acids. CDR3 coding DNA: TGTGCCAGCAGCTTAGGGACTCCTAATGAGCAGTTCTTC. This translates into CASSLGTPNEQFF.

This clonotype was seen more than once but under ten times. V gene TRBV4-1 combines with J gene TRBJ2-7; D is perhaps TRBD1 or TRBD2 (6 bases each). The V end lost 0 bases, the J end lost 10 bases, and 19 bases lay between the germline ends. Germline CDR1 and CDR2: MGHRA and YSYEKL. This CDR3 contains 15 residues. CDR3 amino acids: CASSQDGLGGTEQYF. The CDR3 nucleotides are TGCGCCAGCAGCCAAGATGGTCTGGGGGGCACCGAACAGTACTTC.

V is TRBV4-2 and J is TRBJ1-3; 8 bases agree with TRBD1. From germline, CDR1 is LGHNA and CDR2 YNFKEQ. With V trimmed by 5 bases and J by 3 bases, 6 bases remained unmatched. The CDR3 length is 15 residues. The chain's CDR3 is CASSTRTGIGNTIYF. CDR3 nucleotides: TGTGCCAGCAGCACCCGGACAGGGATTGGAAACACCATATATTTT.

The chain has TRBV12-3 or TRBV12-4 and TRBJ2-3; D unresolved. Trimming removed 7 bases at V and 0 bases at J, with 11 bases between. CDR3 size: 14 residues. The CDR3 region is CASTSTSSTDTQYF. Here the CDR3 DNA reads TGTGCCAGCACATCTACCTCTAGCACAGATACGCAGTATTTT.

This clonotype was detected only a few times. The chain combines TRBV7-9 with TRBJ2-5; D unclear. The CDR3 has 12 amino acids. Germline V gene lookup returns CDR1 SEHNR and CDR2 FQNEAQ (reference sequence). Trimming shortened V by 7 bases and J by 5 bases, and 11 bases separated the two germline ends. The CDR3 reads CASTPSWETQYF. DNA for the CDR3: TGTGCCAGCACCCCGTCGTGGGAGACCCAGTACTTC.

This clonotype was seen at least ten times. The chain is built from TRBV6-1 and TRBJ2-3, with unresolved D. Germline V gene sequence: CDR1 MNHNS, CDR2 SASEGT. The ends were cut back, 8 bases at V and 0 bases at J, with 18 bases in the middle. This CDR3 has 16 residues. CDR3 coding DNA: TGTGCCAGCCCTCCGGGCCAGGAGACTAGCACAGATACGCAGTATTTT. Protein: CASPPGQETSTDTQYF.

The V call is TRBV27, the J call TRBJ2-7; D possibly matches TRBD1 or TRBD2 (6 bases each). V was trimmed by 0 bases and J by 4 bases, leaving 16 bases between them. Germline V lookup: CDR1 MNHEY, CDR2 SMNVEV (reference sequence). The CDR3 is made up of 16 amino acids. CDR3 in amino acids: CASSLSGGRGFYEQYF. Here the CDR3 DNA reads TGTGCCAGCAGTTTATCAGGGGGTCGGGGGTTTTACGAGCAGTACTTC.

The chain couples TRBV7-6 to TRBJ1-1; D possibly corresponds to TRBD1 (6 bases). Trimming stripped 5 bases from V and 7 bases from J, with 11 bases between. There are 12 residues in the CDR3. Per the germline V gene, CDR1 is SGHVS and CDR2 is FNYEAQ. In DNA, the CDR3 is TGTGCCAGCAGCCCAGGGACATATGAAGCTTTCTTT. Translating it yields CASSPGTYEAFF.

This chain joins TRBV20-1 and TRBJ1-1, with 8 bases that match TRBD1. Germline V CDR1 and CDR2: DFQATT, SNEGSKA (reference sequence). V shed 6 bases, J shed 4 bases, and the junction held 13 bases outside the gene matches. The CDR3 sequence is 15 residues long. The CDR3 is CSAPRQGPGGTEAFF. The CDR3 DNA sequence: TGCAGTGCCCCTAGACAGGGGCCCGGGGGCACTGAAGCTTTCTTT.

The genes are TRBV29-1 and TRBJ1-2, with D uncertain. Germline V lookup: CDR1 SQVTM, CDR2 ANQGSEA. The V and J ends lost 0 bases and 12 bases respectively, with 17 bases between them. CDR3 length equals 13 residues. The CDR3 bases are TGCAGCGTTGAAGAAGGTATGGCCCGAGCGGACACCTTC. It yields the protein CSVEEGMARADTF.

This chain joins TRBV10-3 and TRBJ2-1; D is possibly TRBD2 (7 bases). The germline CDR1 and CDR2 sequences are ENHRY and SYGVKD. V lost 8 bases and J 0 bases, leaving 11 bases between the germline ends. The CDR3 runs to 14 residues. CDR3 sequence (DNA): TGTGCCATCGCGGGGGCTAGCTCCTACAATGAGCAGTTCTTC. Amino acids: CAIAGASSYNEQFF.

This clonotype was detected only a few times. The V and J genes are TRBV27 and TRBJ1-1; a weak D match, TRBD1 (6 bases). The length of the CDR3 is 14 residues. Trimming shortened V by 6 bases and J by 0 bases, and 11 bases separated the two germline ends. Germline values: CDR1 MNHEY, CDR2 SMNVEV (reference sequence). The CDR3 DNA reads as TGTGCCAGCAGGTCAGGGGCGATGAACACTGAAGCTTTCTTT. It is translated as CASRSGAMNTEAFF.

This chain links TRBV7-2 with TRBJ2-1; TRBD2 matches 12 bases. Germline V lookup: CDR1 SGHTA, CDR2 FQGNSA. The V gene end was trimmed by 4 bases and the J gene end by 8 bases; junction bases not matched to a gene: 12. The CDR3 length is 17 residues. The CDR3 here is CASSSPALAGGIDEQFF. The CDR3 coding sequence is TGTGCCAGCAGCTCTCCGGCACTAGCGGGGGGCATTGATGAGCAGTTCTTC.

The genes are TRBV12-3 or TRBV12-4 and TRBJ2-2; no clear D gene. V lost 5 bases and J lost 0, with 10 bases in between. The CDR3 has 15 residues. CDR3 in amino acids: CASSKMGTNTGELFF. DNA for the CDR3: TGTGCCAGCAGTAAAATGGGAACGAACACCGGGGAGCTGTTTTTT.

The chain recombines TRBV27 with TRBJ2-7; 10 bases align to TRBD1. The ends lost 4 bases at V and 7 bases at J; junction bases unmatched: 10. The CDR3 loop spans 15 amino acids. The germline V gene encodes CDR1 MNHEY and CDR2 SMNVEV (reference sequence). CDR3 nucleotide sequence: TGTGCCAGCAGTTCGCCGGGGACAGGGGTTTGGGAGCAGTACTTC. Residues: CASSSPGTGVWEQYF.

This chain joins TRBV4-1 and TRBJ1-6; perhaps TRBD1 as D (5 bases). CDR1 MGHRA and CDR2 YSYEKL come from the germline V gene. This CDR3 is built from 14 residues. The V end was cut by 4 bases, the J end by 6 bases, with 10 bases between. CDR3 DNA sequence: TGCGCCAGCAGCCGCGCAGGGATTAATTCACCCCTCCACTTT. Protein: CASSRAGINSPLHF.